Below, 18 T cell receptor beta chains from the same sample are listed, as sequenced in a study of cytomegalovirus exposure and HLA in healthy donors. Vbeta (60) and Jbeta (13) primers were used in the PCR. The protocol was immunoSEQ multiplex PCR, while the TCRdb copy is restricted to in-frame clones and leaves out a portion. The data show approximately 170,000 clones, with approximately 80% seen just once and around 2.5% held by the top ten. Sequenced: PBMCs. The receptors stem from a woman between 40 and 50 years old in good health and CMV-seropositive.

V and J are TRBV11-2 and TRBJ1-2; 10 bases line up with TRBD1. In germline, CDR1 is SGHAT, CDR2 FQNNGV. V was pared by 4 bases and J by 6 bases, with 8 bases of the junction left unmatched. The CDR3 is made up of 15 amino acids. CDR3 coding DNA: TGTGCCAGCAGCTCAGACAGGGGGCGTTTCCATGGCTACACCTTC. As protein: CASSSDRGRFHGYTF.

CDR3 coding DNA: TGTGCCACCGTAACAGGGGGTATAACGGTCACTGAAGCTTTCTTT. Translating it yields CATVTGGITVTEAFF. V and J are TRBV28 and TRBJ1-1; 8 positions agree with TRBD1. CDR1 and CDR2 (germline): MDHEN, SYDVKM. CDR3 length: 15 amino acids. Trimming removed 10 bases from V and 4 bases from J; junction bases left unmatched: 14.

CDR3 bases: TGCGCCAGCAGCCGATTCGGGACAGGGATCAACTATGGCTACACCTTC. Protein sequence: CASSRFGTGINYGYTF. The chain has TRBV4-1 and TRBJ1-2; 9 bases map to TRBD1. Germline values: CDR1 MGHRA, CDR2 YSYEKL. With V trimmed by 4 bases and J by 2 bases, 8 bases remained unmatched. The CDR3 length is 16 residues.

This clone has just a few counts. CDR3 DNA: TGTGCCAGCAGCTATAGTGCGGGAGCTAACTATGGCTACACCTTC. Translation: CASSYSAGANYGYTF. The J gene is TRBJ1-2, the V gene TRBV11-3; D remains ambiguous. The CDR3 runs 15 residues. Germline assignment: CDR1 SGHNT and CDR2 YENEEA. V was clipped by 4 bases and J by 0 bases, with 12 bases between them.

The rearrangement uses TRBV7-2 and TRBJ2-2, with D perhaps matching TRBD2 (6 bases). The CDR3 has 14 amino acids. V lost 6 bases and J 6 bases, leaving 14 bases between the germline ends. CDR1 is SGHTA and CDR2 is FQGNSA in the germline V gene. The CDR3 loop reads CASSLRLVAGELFF. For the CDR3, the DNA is TGTGCCAGCAGTCTCAGACTAGTGGCCGGGGAGCTGTTTTTT.

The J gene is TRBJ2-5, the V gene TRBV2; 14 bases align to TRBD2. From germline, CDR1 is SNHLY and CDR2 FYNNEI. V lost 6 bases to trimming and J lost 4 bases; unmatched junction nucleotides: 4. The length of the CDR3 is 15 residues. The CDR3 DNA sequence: TGTGCCAGCAGGGGGGGACTAGCGGGAGCAGAGACCCAGTACTTC. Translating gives CASRGGLAGAETQYF.

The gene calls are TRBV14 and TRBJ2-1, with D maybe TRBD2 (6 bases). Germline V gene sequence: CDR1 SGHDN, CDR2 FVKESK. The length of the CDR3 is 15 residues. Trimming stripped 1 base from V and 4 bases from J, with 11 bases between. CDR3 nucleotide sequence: TGTGCCAGCAGCCAAGTCCTAGCGCGATACAATGAGCAGTTCTTC. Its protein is CASSQVLARYNEQFF.

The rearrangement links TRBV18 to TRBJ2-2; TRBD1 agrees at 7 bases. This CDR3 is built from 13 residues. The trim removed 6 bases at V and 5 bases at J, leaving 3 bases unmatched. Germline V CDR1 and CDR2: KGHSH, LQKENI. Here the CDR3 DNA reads TGTGCCAGCTCCGACAGGGAAACCGGGGAGCTGTTTTTT. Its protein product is CASSDRETGELFF.

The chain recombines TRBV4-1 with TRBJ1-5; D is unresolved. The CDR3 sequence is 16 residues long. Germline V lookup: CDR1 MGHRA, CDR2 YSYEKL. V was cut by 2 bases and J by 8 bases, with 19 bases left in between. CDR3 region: CASSQTLRSGAEPQHF. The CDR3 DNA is TGCGCCAGCAGCCAAACGCTCCGCAGCGGCGCGGAGCCCCAGCATTTT.

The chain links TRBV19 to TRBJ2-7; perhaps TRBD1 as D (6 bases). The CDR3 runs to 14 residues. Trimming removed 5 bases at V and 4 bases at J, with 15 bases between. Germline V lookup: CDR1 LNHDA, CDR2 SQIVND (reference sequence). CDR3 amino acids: CASSPPGHNYEQYF. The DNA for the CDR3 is TGTGCCAGTAGTCCTCCGGGACATAATTACGAGCAGTACTTC.

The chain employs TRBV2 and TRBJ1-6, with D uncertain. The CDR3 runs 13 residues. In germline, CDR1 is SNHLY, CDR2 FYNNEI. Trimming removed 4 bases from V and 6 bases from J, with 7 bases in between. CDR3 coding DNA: TGTGCCAGCAGTGTCGGGAGTAATTCACCCCTCCACTTT. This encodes CASSVGSNSPLHF.

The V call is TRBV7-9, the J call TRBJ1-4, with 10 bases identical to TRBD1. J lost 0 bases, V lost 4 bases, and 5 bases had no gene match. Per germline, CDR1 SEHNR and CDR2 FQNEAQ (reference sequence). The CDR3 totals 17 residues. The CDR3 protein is CASSSGQGTATNEKLFF. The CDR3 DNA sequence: TGTGCCAGCAGCTCGGGACAGGGGACTGCAACTAATGAAAAACTGTTTTTT.

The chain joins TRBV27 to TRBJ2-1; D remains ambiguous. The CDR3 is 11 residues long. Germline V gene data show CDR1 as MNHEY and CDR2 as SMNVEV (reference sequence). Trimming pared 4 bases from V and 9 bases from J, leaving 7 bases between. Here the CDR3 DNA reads TGTGCCAGCAGTTCCTACCCTGAGCAGTTCTTC. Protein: CASSSYPEQFF.

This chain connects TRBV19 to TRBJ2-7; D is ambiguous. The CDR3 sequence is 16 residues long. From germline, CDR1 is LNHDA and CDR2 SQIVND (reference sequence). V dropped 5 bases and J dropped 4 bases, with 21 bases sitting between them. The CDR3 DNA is TGTGCCAGTAGTGACGATCCCAGACGGGTGACTTACGAGCAGTACTTC. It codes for CASSDDPRRVTYEQYF.

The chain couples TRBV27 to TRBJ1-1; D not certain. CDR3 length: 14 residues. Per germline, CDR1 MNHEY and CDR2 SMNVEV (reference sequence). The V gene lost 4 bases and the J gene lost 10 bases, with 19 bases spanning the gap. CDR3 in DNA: TGTGCCAGCAGTTCCTCATTAGCTCCCCGGAGAGCTTTCTTT. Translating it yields CASSSSLAPRRAFF.

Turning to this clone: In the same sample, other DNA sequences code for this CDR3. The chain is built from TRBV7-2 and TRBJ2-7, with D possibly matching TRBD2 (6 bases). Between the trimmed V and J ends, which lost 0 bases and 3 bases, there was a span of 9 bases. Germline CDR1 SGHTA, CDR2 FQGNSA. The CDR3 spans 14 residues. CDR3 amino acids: CASSLAGTGYEQYF. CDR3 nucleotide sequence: TGTGCCAGCAGCTTAGCGGGGACTGGCTACGAGCAGTACTTC.

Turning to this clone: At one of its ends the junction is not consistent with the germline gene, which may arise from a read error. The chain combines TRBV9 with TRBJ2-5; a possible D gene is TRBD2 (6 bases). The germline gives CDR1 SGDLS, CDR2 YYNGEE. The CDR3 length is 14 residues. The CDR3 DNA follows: TGTGCCAGCAGCGTAGCGGGAGCCCAAGCGACCCAGTACTTC. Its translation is CASSVAGAQATQYF.

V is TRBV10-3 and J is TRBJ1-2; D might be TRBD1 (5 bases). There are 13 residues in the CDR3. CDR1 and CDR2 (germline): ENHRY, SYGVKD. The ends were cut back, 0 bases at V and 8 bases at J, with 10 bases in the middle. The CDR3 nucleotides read TGTGCCATCAGTGAGTCTCCAGGGCTAGGCTACACCTTC. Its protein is CAISESPGLGYTF.